Listed below are T cell receptor beta chains from one sample, sequenced in a study of shared T cell receptors in the human thymus. The repertoire was sequenced with immunoSEQ multiplex PCR; TCRdb's copy has only in-frame clones and lacks some. The sample consists of about 660,000 clones, approximately 89% of them appearing once. These data also formed part of another study, on human thymus T cells.

The sequenced material came from thymocytes. These receptors all stem from a boy younger than two with a congenital heart defect. CDR3s leave out the opening cysteine and the closing phenylalanine or tryptophan. The order of the fields is V gene, J gene, CDR3 protein.

V gene: TRBV27; J gene: TRBJ2-7; CDR3 protein: ASSSPGSEQY
V gene: TRBV11-2; J gene: TRBJ2-5; CDR3 protein: ASSRQGAQY
V gene: TRBV4-1; J gene: TRBJ2-7; CDR3 protein: ASSQDRETSYYEQY
V gene: TRBV28; J gene: TRBJ2-6; CDR3 protein: ASTPFGLSGANVLT
V gene: TRBV15; J gene: TRBJ2-7; CDR3 protein: ATSRGSRDRVYEQY
V gene: TRBV6-1; J gene: TRBJ2-1; CDR3 protein: ASSEADYQGDRYNEQF
V gene: TRBV9; J gene: TRBJ2-5; CDR3 protein: ASSVAMGRAETQY
V gene: TRBV6-5; J gene: TRBJ1-4; CDR3 protein: ASSYSGRRTNEKLF
V gene: TRBV12-5; J gene: TRBJ2-2; CDR3 protein: ASGWGEPNTGELF
V gene: TRBV9; J gene: TRBJ2-3; CDR3 protein: ASSAPGTTSGDTDTQY
V gene: TRBV10-3; J gene: TRBJ1-1; CDR3 protein: AIKPRTTRASEAF
V gene: TRBV29-1; J gene: TRBJ2-3; CDR3 protein: SVVLRDTQY
V gene: TRBV2; J gene: TRBJ2-6; CDR3 protein: ASSDSTRPGSSGANVLT
V gene: TRBV27; J gene: TRBJ2-7; CDR3 protein: ASSRTGDRRQTSEQY
V gene: TRBV10-3; J gene: TRBJ2-3; CDR3 protein: AISDLLQGTSGGAADTQY
V gene: TRBV15; J gene: TRBJ2-6; CDR3 protein: ATSRDSRTSGTLLSGANVLT
V gene: TRBV5-1; J gene: TRBJ1-1; CDR3 protein: ASSPWTGGINTEAF
V gene: TRBV28; J gene: TRBJ2-2; CDR3 protein: ASSLVGAKIFGELF
V gene: TRBV4-3; J gene: TRBJ2-3; CDR3 protein: ASSQGRATLTDTQY
V gene: TRBV28; J gene: TRBJ2-7; CDR3 protein: ASIPPGGHEQY
V gene: TRBV27; J gene: TRBJ1-1; CDR3 protein: ASSPTPGGIEAF
V gene: TRBV5-1; J gene: TRBJ1-5; CDR3 protein: ASSPGQGSQPQH
V gene: TRBV15; J gene: TRBJ2-2; CDR3 protein: ATSRVPGLDSPRLNTGELF
V gene: TRBV5-1; J gene: TRBJ2-1; CDR3 protein: ASSRTGGIALYNEQF
V gene: TRBV28; J gene: TRBJ1-4; CDR3 protein: ASSNGTGREKLF
V gene: TRBV14; J gene: TRBJ2-7; CDR3 protein: ASSHDSYEQY
V gene: TRBV11-2; J gene: TRBJ2-7; CDR3 protein: ASSLYPNRVERSYEQY
V gene: TRBV7-9; J gene: TRBJ2-1; CDR3 protein: ASSLADYFYNEQF
V gene: TRBV6-5; J gene: TRBJ1-4; CDR3 protein: ASRAGDATNEKLF
V gene: TRBV5-6; J gene: TRBJ2-1; CDR3 protein: ASNRSSTIPYNEQF
V gene: TRBV6-6; J gene: TRBJ1-6; CDR3 protein: ASSGQGPFNSPLH
V gene: TRBV5-1; J gene: TRBJ2-1; CDR3 protein: ASSYGQDLSYNEQF
V gene: TRBV9; J gene: TRBJ2-7; CDR3 protein: ASSVGRDLHEQY
V gene: TRBV6-5; J gene: NA; CDR3 protein: ASSSGLAGSYEQY
V gene: TRBV19; J gene: TRBJ2-7; CDR3 protein: ASSPHRGYEQY
V gene: TRBV15; J gene: TRBJ2-3; CDR3 protein: ATSPESSTDTQY
V gene: TRBV9; J gene: TRBJ1-1; CDR3 protein: ASSATGGNTEAF
V gene: TRBV28; J gene: TRBJ2-3; CDR3 protein: ASSWGHRGFHTQY
V gene: TRBV7-9; J gene: TRBJ1-1; CDR3 protein: ASSPPARQGSTEAF
V gene: TRBV5-1; J gene: TRBJ2-3; CDR3 protein: ASSLAGLTDTQY
V gene: TRBV7-2; J gene: TRBJ2-1; CDR3 protein: ASSARAPRENEQF
V gene: TRBV7-2; J gene: TRBJ2-7; CDR3 protein: ASSPSSYEQY
V gene: TRBV14; J gene: TRBJ2-7; CDR3 protein: ASSQGGTGRPYEQY
V gene: TRBV11-2; J gene: TRBJ2-4; CDR3 protein: ASSLSLRAKNIQY
V gene: TRBV7-4; J gene: TRBJ2-3; CDR3 protein: ASRGSGGHRD
V gene: TRBV5-1; J gene: TRBJ1-2; CDR3 protein: ASSFTGRRDYGYT
V gene: TRBV12-5; J gene: TRBJ2-4; CDR3 protein: ASGTGQGRGKNIQY
V gene: TRBV5-4; J gene: TRBJ1-2; CDR3 protein: ASSLAAQGDGYT
V gene: TRBV30; J gene: TRBJ1-5; CDR3 protein: AWRRSRNQPQH
V gene: TRBV4-1; J gene: TRBJ2-2; CDR3 protein: ASSLGDSGKGDTGELF
V gene: TRBV13; J gene: TRBJ2-1; CDR3 protein: ASSLGARSYNEQF
V gene: TRBV9; J gene: NA; CDR3 protein: ASSAGRQGRTYEQY
V gene: TRBV11-2; J gene: TRBJ1-4; CDR3 protein: ASSLGQGNEKLF
V gene: TRBV28; J gene: TRBJ1-2; CDR3 protein: ASSPDSGGYT
V gene: TRBV28; J gene: TRBJ2-5; CDR3 protein: ASSYWTDPQY